This paragraph reports one T cell receptor beta chain. These data come from a study of CD8 T cells in Susac syndrome. The CDR3 has 15 residues. V lost 6 bases and J 0 bases, leaving 14 bases between the germline ends. Germline V gives CDR1 LNHDA, CDR2 SQIVND (reference sequence). With random hexamers, roughly 0.45 to 1 ug RNA was reverse transcribed. By means of immunoSEQ multiplex PCR, TCR beta CDR3 spanning 54 Vbeta and 13 Jbeta underwent amplification. In TCRdb, the immunoSEQ multiplex PCR reads were re-called with MiXCR into one record per CDR3 protein. In the table there are about 150,000 distinct CDR3 sequences, roughly 96% of which are singletons.

The chain employs TRBV19 and TRBJ2-5; maybe TRBD2 (5 bases). This TCR derives from a human donor with multiple sclerosis. Sample: CD4+ T cells from PBMCs. The CDR3 spells CASRPVRGYQETQYF. DNA for the CDR3: TGTGCCAGTAGGCCAGTAAGAGGGTACCAAGAGACCCAGTACTTC.